This TCR beta chain originates from a study of regulatory T cells in long-lasting Graves disease. With iRepertoire HTBI primers and Arm-PCR of CDR3 regions, TCR beta libraries were built. TCRdb reprocessed the multiplex PCR reads via MiXCR and lists one record per CDR3 protein. The data contain approximately 400,000 distinct CDR3 sequences, 15% of them singletons. The sample's time point: newly diagnosed GD, antithyroid drugs for less than 3 months. RNA extracted from PBMCs served as the sequencing template. Clinicians diagnosed Graves' disease using American Thyroid Association guidelines. Peripheral blood, around 9.7 milliliters per patient, was collected in EDTA tubes. This clonotype was picked up many times. CDR1 and CDR2 from the germline V gene are MDHEN and SYDVKM. The trim removed 5 bases at V and 0 bases at J, leaving 1 base unmatched. The CDR3 consists of 15 residues. These data were also filed under a second study, of T cells in Graves' hyperthyroidism and ophthalmopathy.

The chain combines TRBV28 with TRBJ2-2; TRBD1 matches at 9 bases. Sequenced material: peripheral blood mononuclear cells (PBMCs), taken at new diagnosis, from a patient treated with antithyroid drugs. The source of this sequence is a woman in her 40s with Graves disease. The CDR3 loop reads CASSRDRANTGELFF. CDR3 DNA sequence: TGTGCCAGCAGTAGGGACAGGGCGAACACCGGGGAGCTGTTTTTT.